This T cell receptor (beta chain) comes out of a study of blood T cell repertoires in COVID-19. The overall study: Sites in the United States, Italy and Spain provided acute and convalescent COVID-19 samples. Sample material is recorded as cDNA or gDNA derived from T cells, B-cell-depleted T cells, or PBMCs.

CDR1 is MGHRA and CDR2 is YSYEKL in the germline V gene. The CDR3 runs 16 residues. V lost 3 bases and J lost 3; bases outside the gene matches: 6. Original methodology: Using reference gene primer amplification, nucleated cell counts were estimated. Only in-frame clones appear in the TCRdb table, and some are missing; sequencing was by immunoSEQ multiplex PCR. D and trimming were read from the DNA, whereas the V and J calls and clone size are those reported in that table. The repertoire consists of about 250,000 clones, with about 88% occurring once and the leading ten covering 2% to 2.5%. This TCR was recovered from a woman aged 40 to 49 who had recovered from COVID-19. V and J are TRBV4-1 and TRBJ2-7, with 12 nucleotides matching TRBD2. Sequencing was performed on peripheral blood. The CDR3 DNA follows: TGCGCCAGCAGCCAGAGAACTAGCGGGGGGTACTACGAGCAGTACTTC. Amino acid sequence: CASSQRTSGGYYEQYF.